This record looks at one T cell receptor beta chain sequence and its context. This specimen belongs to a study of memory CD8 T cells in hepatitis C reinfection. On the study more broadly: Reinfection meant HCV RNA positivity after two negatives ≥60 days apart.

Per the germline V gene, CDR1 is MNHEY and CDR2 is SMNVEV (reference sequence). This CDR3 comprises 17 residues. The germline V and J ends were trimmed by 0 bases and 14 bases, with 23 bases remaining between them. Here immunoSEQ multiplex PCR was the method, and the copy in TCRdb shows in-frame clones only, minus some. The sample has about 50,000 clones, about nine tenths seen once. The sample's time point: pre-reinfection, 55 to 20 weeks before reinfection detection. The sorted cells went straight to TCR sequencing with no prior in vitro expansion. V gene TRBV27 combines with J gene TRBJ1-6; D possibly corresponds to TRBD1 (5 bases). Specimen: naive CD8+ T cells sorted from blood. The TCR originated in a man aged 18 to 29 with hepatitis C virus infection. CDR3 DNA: TGTGCCAGCAGTTTATCCGCGGAGGGGACCCTCGGGCGATCCCTCCACTTT. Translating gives CASSLSAEGTLGRSLHF.